Following are 5 T cell receptor beta chains from one sample sequenced in a study of identical twins. TCRdb recomputed calls from the 5' RACE reads with MiXCR, one row per CDR3 protein. The data contain under 350,000 distinct CDR3 sequences, 7.5% to 9.5% of them singletons. The same sample was also studied in work on yellow fever vaccine responses in identical twins.

Material: CD8+ T cells sorted from blood. Receptors were obtained from a woman under 30 in good health.

This clonotype was counted only a few times. The chain has TRBV7-9 and TRBJ2-1; D ambiguous. Trimming cost V 2 bases and J 5 bases, with 7 bases left between them. CDR1 and CDR2 from the germline V gene are SEHNR and FQNEAQ (reference sequence). This CDR3 contains 13 residues. CDR3 protein: CASSLSFDNEQFF. The DNA of the CDR3 is TGTGCCAGCAGCTTAAGTTTTGACAATGAGCAGTTCTTC. The whole variable domain, filled in from reference TRBV7-9 and TRBJ2-1, reads DTGVSQNPRHKITKRGQNVTFRCDPISEHNRLYWYRQTLGQGPEFLTYFQNEAQLEKSRLLSDRFSAERPKGSFSTLEIQRTEQGDSAMYLCASSLSFDNEQFFGPGTRLTVL.

The rearrangement links TRBV19 to TRBJ2-7; D unclear. Deletions cut 4 bases from V and 1 base from J, with 11 bases between. The germline V gene has CDR1 LNHDA and CDR2 SQIVND (reference sequence). CDR3 length equals 14 residues. The CDR3 nucleotides read TGTGCCAGTAGTACCCGAAGGCAATCCTACGAGCAGTACTTC. This codes for CASSTRRQSYEQYF.

The chain is built from TRBV27 and TRBJ2-5; TRBD2 matches 10 bases. The trim removed 6 bases at V and 5 bases at J, leaving 21 bases unmatched. Germline lookup yields CDR1 MNHEY and CDR2 SMNVEV (reference sequence). The CDR3 spans 19 residues. The CDR3 loop reads CASSQIQTAPGLAQETQYF. Here the CDR3 DNA reads TGTGCCAGCAGCCAAATCCAAACTGCGCCGGGACTAGCGCAGGAGACCCAGTACTTC.

The chain carries TRBV12-5 and TRBJ2-1; perhaps D is TRBD1 or TRBD2 (5 bases each). CDR3 size: 15 residues. Germline lookup yields CDR1 LGHNT and CDR2 FRNRAP. V dropped 4 bases and J dropped 5 bases, with 15 bases sitting between them. The CDR3 spells CASGYIRDGNNEQFF. As DNA, the CDR3 is TGTGCTAGTGGTTACATCCGGGACGGAAACAATGAGCAGTTCTTC. The complete variable domain, with remaining parts taken from reference TRBV12-5 and TRBJ2-1, reads DARVTQTPRHKVTEMGQEVTMRCQPILGHNTVFWYRQTMMQGLELLAYFRNRAPLDDSGMPKDRFSAEMPDATLATLKIQPSEPRDSAVYFCASGYIRDGNNEQFFGPGTRLTVL.

The chain employs TRBV15 and TRBJ1-5; D remains unclear. The CDR3 loop spans 14 amino acids. With 3 bases removed from V and 5 bases from J, the gap between germline ends came to 11 bases. Germline V lookup: CDR1 LNHNV, CDR2 YYDKDF (reference sequence). CDR3 loop: CATSRLGRDQPQHF. In nucleotides, the CDR3 is TGTGCCACCAGCAGGCTTGGTAGGGATCAGCCCCAGCATTTT. Variable domain in full (rest from reference TRBV15 and TRBJ1-5): DAMVIQNPRYQVTQFGKPVTLSCSQTLNHNVMYWYQQKSSQAPKLLFHYYDKDFNNEADTPDNFQSRRPNTSFCFLDIRSPGLGDTAMYLCATSRLGRDQPQHFGDGTRLSIL.